Presented here are 5 T cell receptor beta chains from one specimen sequenced in a study of blood T cell repertoires in COVID-19. The method was immunoSEQ multiplex PCR; TCRdb's version includes in-frame clones alone and lacks a portion of them. Of roughly 220,000 clones listed, roughly 79% are singletons. Input material: peripheral blood. The receptors originated from an elderly woman with COVID-19, enrolled during active disease.

The chain couples TRBV4-3 to TRBJ1-2, with TRBD1 identical over 7 bases. The CDR3 spans 13 residues. V shed 2 bases, J shed 6 bases, and the junction held 3 bases outside the gene matches. Germline V gives CDR1 LGHNA, CDR2 YSLEER. CDR3 sequence: CASSQRQGDGYTF. CDR3 DNA sequence: TGCGCCAGCAGCCAACGACAGGGAGATGGCTACACCTTC.

The chain is built from TRBV29-1 and TRBJ2-7, with TRBD1 matching 9 bases. CDR3 size: 16 residues. V was pared by 5 bases and J by 4 bases, with 15 bases of the junction left unmatched. Germline V gene lookup returns CDR1 SQVTM and CDR2 ANQGSEA. CDR3 nucleotides: TGCAGCGTTCAAAAGGGAACAGGGGGCGATCCTTACGAGCAGTACTTC. Translating gives CSVQKGTGGDPYEQYF.

This clone was observed a handful of times. The chain is built from TRBV7-2 and TRBJ1-4; 7 bases are shared with TRBD1. This CDR3 is built from 13 residues. Germline CDR1 SGHTA, CDR2 FQGNSA. The V and J ends lost 4 bases and 7 bases, in that order; junction bases with no gene match: 3. Written as DNA, the CDR3 is TGTGCCAGCAGCTACAGGGGTCGTGAAAAACTGTTTTTT. Its translation: CASSYRGREKLFF.

This chain joins TRBV7-6 and TRBJ1-6, with D tentatively TRBD1 (5 bases). Trimming shortened V by 5 bases and J by 3 bases, and 14 bases separated the two germline ends. The V gene's germline CDR1 is SGHVS and CDR2 FNYEAQ. This CDR3 comprises 16 residues. CDR3 sequence: CASSAESGGYNSPLHF. The CDR3 DNA reads TGTGCCAGCAGCGCCGAATCCGGGGGCTATAATTCACCCCTCCACTTT.

The V gene is TRBV30, the J gene TRBJ2-7, with 7 positions matching TRBD1. V shed 4 bases, J shed 6 bases, and the junction held 6 bases outside the gene matches. This CDR3 has 12 residues. Per the germline V gene, CDR1 is GTSNPN and CDR2 is SVGIG (reference sequence). CDR3 in amino acids: CAWNKGAGEQYF. The CDR3 DNA reads TGTGCCTGGAATAAGGGGGCGGGCGAGCAGTACTTC.